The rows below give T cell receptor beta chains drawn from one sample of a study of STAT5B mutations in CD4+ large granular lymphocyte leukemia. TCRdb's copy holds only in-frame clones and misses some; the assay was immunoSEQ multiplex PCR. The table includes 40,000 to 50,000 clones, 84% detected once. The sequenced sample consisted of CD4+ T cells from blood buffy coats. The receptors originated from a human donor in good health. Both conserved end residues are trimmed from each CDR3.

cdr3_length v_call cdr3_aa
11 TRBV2 ASRLARQETQY
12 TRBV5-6 ASRTLRGNTEAF
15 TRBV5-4 ASSLWTSGPGVDTQY
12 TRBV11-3 ASSLDRGGDTQY
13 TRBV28 ASRIGRYSNQPQH
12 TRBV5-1 ASSVGTGYYGYT
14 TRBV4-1 ASSPQGARGTDTQY
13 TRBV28 ASSSGTANNYGYT
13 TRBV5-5 ASSLQGDSNQPQH
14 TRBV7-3 ASSAPGTSGTGELF
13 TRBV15 ATSRFRGINEKLF